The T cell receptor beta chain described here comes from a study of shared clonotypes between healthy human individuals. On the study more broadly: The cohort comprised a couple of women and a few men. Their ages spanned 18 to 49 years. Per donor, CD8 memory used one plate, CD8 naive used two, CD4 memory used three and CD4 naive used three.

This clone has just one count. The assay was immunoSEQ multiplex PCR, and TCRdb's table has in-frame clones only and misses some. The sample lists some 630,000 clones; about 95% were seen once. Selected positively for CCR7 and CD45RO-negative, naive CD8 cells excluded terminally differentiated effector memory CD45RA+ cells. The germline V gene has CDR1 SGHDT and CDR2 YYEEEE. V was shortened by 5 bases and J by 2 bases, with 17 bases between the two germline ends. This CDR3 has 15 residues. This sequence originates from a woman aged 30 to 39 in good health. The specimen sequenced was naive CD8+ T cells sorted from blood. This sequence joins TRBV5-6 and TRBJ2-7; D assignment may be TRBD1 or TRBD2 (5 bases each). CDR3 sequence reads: CASSRGSLSTYEQYF. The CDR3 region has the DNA TGTGCCAGCAGTCGGGGCAGCCTTAGTACCTACGAGCAGTACTTC.